Following are 3 T cell receptor beta chains from one sample sequenced in a study of T-cell reconstitution after alpha-beta-depleted transplantation in children. General study findings and limits: Newly generated T cells supplied most T-cell counts and diversity one year post-transplant.

These receptors have no known antigen. TCRbeta library preparation incorporated unique molecular identifiers. TCRdb redid the calling of the PCR reads with MiXCR, one entry per CDR3 protein. The sample holds about 290,000 distinct CDR3 sequences; around 7.3% are singletons and the top ten take 9.1%. The sequencing used peripheral blood, collected 360 days after TCRalphabeta/CD19-depleted stem cell transplant. Receptors originate from a female patient younger than 10 who had a stem cell transplant for Fanconi anemia, so the T cells may come from the graft donor.

J is TRBJ2-7 and V is TRBV2; D call uncertain. Trimming stripped 0 bases from V and 3 bases from J, with 15 bases between. The CDR3 covers 16 residues. The germline CDR1 and CDR2 sequences are SNHLY and FYNNEI. CDR3 in amino acids: CASSEAHEIWVYEQYF. The CDR3 DNA sequence: TGTGCCAGCAGTGAAGCGCACGAAATCTGGGTCTACGAGCAGTACTTC. The full variable domain, with the rest looked up from reference TRBV2 and TRBJ2-7, is EPEVTQTPSHQVTQMGQEVILRCVPISNHLYFYWYRQILGQKVEFLVSFYNNEISEKSEIFDDQFSVERPDGSNFTLKIRSTKLEDSAMYFCASSEAHEIWVYEQYFGPGTRLTVT.

The CDR3 DNA reads as TGTGCCAGCAGCCAAGGTGAAGGACAGGCCCCTTGGGACGAGCAGTACTTC. Residues: CASSQGEGQAPWDEQYF. The V and J genes are TRBV3-1 and TRBJ2-7; TRBD1 matches 7 bases. The CDR3 has 17 residues. The ends lost 1 base at V and 5 bases at J; junction bases unmatched: 14. Germline CDR1 is LGHDT and CDR2 is YNNKEL (reference sequence).

The rearrangement uses TRBV7-9 and TRBJ2-3; 9 nucleotides align to TRBD1. In germline, CDR1 is SEHNR, CDR2 FQNEAQ (reference sequence). There are 16 residues in the CDR3. J was trimmed by 5 bases and V by 7 bases; bases with no gene match: 13. In DNA, the CDR3 is TGTGCCAGCACCTTCTACAGGGGGCCCGGTGAAGATACGCAGTATTTT. This encodes CASTFYRGPGEDTQYF.